The 9 T cell receptor beta chains listed next were all sequenced from one sample in a study of regulatory T cells in long-lasting Graves disease. Time point reported: newly diagnosed GD, antithyroid drugs for less than 3 months. With RNA extracted from PBMCs as input, the TCR library was made. iRepertoire HTBI primers and Arm-PCR of CDR3 regions built TCR beta libraries. TCRdb itself ran the multiplex PCR reads through MiXCR, one entry per CDR3 protein. Of 500,000 to 700,000 distinct CDR3 sequences in the sample, around 15% are singletons; the top ten hold roughly 18%. The sample was also reused in another study, on T cells in Graves' hyperthyroidism and ophthalmopathy.

The sequenced sample was peripheral blood mononuclear cells (PBMCs), obtained at new diagnosis, from a patient treated with antithyroid drugs. These receptor sequences come from a woman aged 30 to 39 with Graves disease.

The sample holds many counts of this clonotype. The chain joins TRBV2 to TRBJ2-7, with D uncertain. Trimming stripped 7 bases from V and 3 bases from J, with 7 bases between. CDR3 size: 11 residues. Germline V gene lookup returns CDR1 SNHLY and CDR2 FYNNEI. CDR3 in amino acids: CASTGYYEQYF. The CDR3 DNA sequence: TGTGCCAGCACGGGCTACTACGAGCAGTACTTC.

This clonotype was seen repeatedly, ten times or more. The chain uses TRBV20-1 and TRBJ2-1; D is possibly TRBD2 (7 bases). V lost 3 bases and J lost 8, with 20 bases in between. The CDR3 is 15 amino acids. Germline assignment: CDR1 DFQATT and CDR2 SNEGSKA (reference sequence). CDR3 sequence (DNA): TGCAGTGCTAGTGAGGGGGGAGCGGGACGGGATGAGCAGTTCTTC. It translates to CSASEGGAGRDEQFF.

This clonotype appeared many times. V and J are TRBV6-1 and TRBJ1-1; TRBD1 is a possible D gene (6 bases). Germline loops: CDR1 MNHNS, CDR2 SASEGT. Trimming removed 11 bases from V and 5 bases from J, with 18 bases in between. This CDR3 has 13 amino acids. The CDR3 DNA is TGTGCCTCGGACAGACTGGGAGAGACTGAAGCTTTCTTT. Translated, it gives CASDRLGETEAFF.

This clonotype was found many times. V is TRBV2 and J is TRBJ2-6; 9 bases fit TRBD1. The CDR3 has 15 residues. Looked up from germline, CDR1 is SNHLY and CDR2 is FYNNEI. Unmatched junction bases numbered 1, after V lost 4 bases and J lost 3 bases. The CDR3, as DNA: TGTGCCAGCAGTGTGGGACAGGGTGGGGCCAACGTCCTGACTTTC. Protein sequence: CASSVGQGGANVLTF.

In its sample, this clonotype was seen many times. The chain joins TRBV19 to TRBJ2-1; D uncertain. The germline V gene encodes CDR1 LNHDA and CDR2 SQIVND (reference sequence). CDR3 length: 13 amino acids. Trimming took 9 bases from V and 0 from J, leaving 9 bases between them. The CDR3 nucleotides are TGTGCCAGCAGCATGGACTCCTACAATGAGCAGTTCTTC. Its protein is CASSMDSYNEQFF.

This clonotype occurred many times. The gene calls are TRBV20-1 and TRBJ1-1; D gene ambiguous. This CDR3 contains 15 residues. Germline-derived CDR1 and CDR2 are DFQATT and SNEGSKA (reference sequence). V gave up 3 bases and J gave up 4 bases, with 18 bases separating them. The CDR3 spells CSARISGRAGTEAFF. The DNA for the CDR3 is TGCAGTGCTAGGATCAGCGGGAGGGCGGGCACTGAAGCTTTCTTT.

The chain carries TRBV12-3 or TRBV12-4 and TRBJ2-7; 7 nucleotides agree with TRBD1. The V and J ends lost 4 bases and 3 bases, in that order; junction bases with no gene match: 6. CDR3 length equals 14 residues. The chain's CDR3 is CASSSQGTIYEQYF. The CDR3 DNA reads as TGTGCCAGCAGTTCACAGGGGACCATCTACGAGCAGTACTTC.

This chain uses TRBV6-1 with TRBJ1-6; D is perhaps TRBD1 (6 bases). With 7 bases removed from V and 6 bases from J, the gap between germline ends came to 13 bases. The V gene's germline CDR1 is MNHNS and CDR2 SASEGT. The CDR3 extends over 14 amino acids. In DNA, the CDR3 is TGTGCCAGCACGAGGGGGGCCCTTAATTCACCCCTCCACTTT. This encodes CASTRGALNSPLHF.

This clonotype has ten or more counts. J is TRBJ1-1 and V is TRBV11-2; maybe TRBD1 (5 bases). This CDR3 contains 13 residues. Trimming took 6 bases from V and 4 from J, leaving 12 bases between them. CDR1 and CDR2 (germline): SGHAT, FQNNGV. Here the CDR3 reads CASRKDGGTEAFF. DNA of the CDR3: TGTGCCAGCAGAAAAGACGGGGGCACTGAAGCTTTCTTT.